Following are 25 T cell receptor beta chains from one sample sequenced in a study of T-cell reconstitution after alpha-beta-depleted transplantation in children. The library targeted TCRbeta and was prepared with unique molecular identifiers. MiXCR, run by TCRdb on the PCR reads, gives a single entry per CDR3 protein. Seen here are 250,000 or so distinct CDR3 sequences, just under 8.5% observed once, and the top ten hold 6.3%. Sequencing used PBMCs, mostly from graft donor cells, obtained 180 days after TCRalphabeta/CD19-depleted stem cell transplant. These receptors were taken from a male patient between 5 and 17 years old who had a stem cell transplant for acute lymphoblastic leukemia, so the T cells may come from the graft donor.

This clonotype was seen ten or more times. The chain is built from TRBV14 and TRBJ2-3, with 11 bases that match TRBD2. The CDR3 contains 14 residues. The ends lost 4 bases at V and 4 bases at J; junction bases unmatched: 1. Per the germline V gene, CDR1 is SGHDN and CDR2 is FVKESK. DNA for the CDR3: TGTGCCAGCAGCCCGACTAGCGGGGCAGATACGCAGTATTTT. This gives the protein CASSPTSGADTQYF.

This clonotype was recorded at least ten times. The CDR3 loop reads CASSLVLRLMNTEAFF. In DNA, the CDR3 is TGTGCCAGCAGCTTAGTGTTAAGGTTAATGAACACTGAAGCTTTCTTT. V gene TRBV7-2 combines with J gene TRBJ1-1; D ambiguous. Germline lookup yields CDR1 SGHTA and CDR2 FQGNSA. The CDR3 is 16 amino acids. Between the trimmed V and J ends, which lost 1 base and 0 bases, there was a span of 12 bases.

This clonotype was counted many times. The chain couples TRBV5-5 to TRBJ1-3; D remains unclear. Germline V gene sequence: CDR1 SGHKS, CDR2 YYEKEE (reference sequence). This CDR3 is 13 amino acids long. V lost 2 bases, J lost 0 bases, and 3 bases lay in between. In DNA form, the CDR3 reads TGTGCCAGCAGCTTTCTCTCTGGAAACACCATATATTTT. It is translated as CASSFLSGNTIYF.

At least ten counts were recorded for this clonotype. The chain recombines TRBV7-8 with TRBJ2-2; D is unclear. Trimming stripped 3 bases from V and 0 bases from J, with 8 bases between. The CDR3 covers 15 residues. Germline assignment: CDR1 SGHVS and CDR2 FQNEAQ. The CDR3 region has the DNA TGTGCCAGCAGCTTTGATAGGACGAACACCGGGGAGCTGTTTTTT. It codes for CASSFDRTNTGELFF.

This clonotype was detected many times. The chain is built from TRBV6-5 and TRBJ2-5; TRBD2 matches at 10 bases. V trimming: 1 base; J trimming: 2 bases; junction bases outside the gene matches: 7. The length of the CDR3 is 17 residues. Germline V gene lookup returns CDR1 MNHEY and CDR2 SVGAGI. CDR3 sequence: CASSYLDRTSGQETQYF. CDR3 sequence (DNA): TGTGCCAGCAGTTACTTGGACAGGACTAGCGGACAAGAGACCCAGTACTTC.

This clonotype was seen repeatedly, ten times or more. The chain has TRBV29-1 and TRBJ1-2; weak D call: TRBD1 (5 bases). Germline V gene sequence: CDR1 SQVTM, CDR2 ANQGSEA. Deletions cut 6 bases from V and 2 bases from J, with 16 bases between. This CDR3 has 14 amino acids. The CDR3 protein is CSVSTLGVNYGYTF. CDR3 sequence (DNA): TGCAGCGTCTCGACGTTGGGGGTGAACTATGGCTACACCTTC. Full variable domain (rest looked up from reference TRBV29-1 and TRBJ1-2): SAVISQKPSRDICQRGTSLTIQCQVDSQVTMMFWYRQQPGQSLTLIATANQGSEATYESGFVIDKFPISRPNLTFSTLTVSNMSPEDSSIYLCSVSTLGVNYGYTFGSGTRLTVV.

V usage is TRBV19 and J usage is TRBJ1-2; no clear D gene. The CDR3 runs to 14 residues. Trimming removed 2 bases at V and 1 base at J, with 8 bases between. Germline loops: CDR1 LNHDA, CDR2 SQIVND (reference sequence). CDR3: CASSIWGCNYGYTF. Written as DNA, the CDR3 is TGTGCCAGTAGTATATGGGGTTGTAACTATGGCTACACCTTC.

The chain links TRBV20-1 to TRBJ1-6; tentative D call: TRBD1 (5 bases). There are 12 residues in the CDR3. Germline V lookup: CDR1 DFQATT, CDR2 SNEGSKA (reference sequence). Trimming pared 3 bases from V and 13 bases from J, leaving 13 bases between. Here the CDR3 DNA reads TGCAGTGCTAGCGGGGGTGTTGGGCCCCTCCACTTT. Protein product: CSASGGVGPLHF.

This clonotype came up many times. This chain joins TRBV5-1 and TRBJ2-4, with 9 bases lining up with TRBD1. The CDR3 loop spans 16 amino acids. V shed 4 bases, J shed 7 bases, and the junction held 12 bases outside the gene matches. Germline-derived CDR1 and CDR2 are SGHRS and YFSETQ. This CDR3 is CASSLNRGPKGNIQYF. Written as DNA, the CDR3 is TGCGCCAGCAGCCTAAACAGGGGGCCGAAGGGGAACATTCAGTACTTC.

V and J are TRBV7-3 and TRBJ1-6, with 7 bases identical to TRBD1. Germline lookup yields CDR1 SGHTA and CDR2 FQGTGA. This CDR3 is built from 14 residues. The trim removed 5 bases at V and 7 bases at J, leaving 5 bases unmatched. The CDR3 here is CASSPGTVNSPLHF. CDR3 in DNA: TGTGCCAGCAGCCCCGGGACAGTCAATTCACCCCTCCACTTT.

This clonotype was recorded at least ten times. The chain links TRBV7-9 to TRBJ2-2, with 7 bases aligning to TRBD1. The CDR3 spans 17 residues. Germline loops: CDR1 SEHNR, CDR2 FQNEAQ (reference sequence). Trimming removed 5 bases from V and 0 bases from J; junction bases left unmatched: 9. The DNA of the CDR3 is TGTGCCAGCAGCCCCCATTCCGGGACAGCGAACACCGGGGAGCTGTTTTTT. Its protein is CASSPHSGTANTGELFF.

This clonotype was seen many times. The chain is built from TRBV20-1 and TRBJ2-1; 7 positions match TRBD1. Germline V CDR1 and CDR2: DFQATT, SNEGSKA (reference sequence). The CDR3 covers 14 residues. J lost 4 bases, V lost 1 base, and 4 bases had no gene match. The CDR3 sequence is CSARGRGWYNEQFF. DNA for the CDR3: TGCAGTGCTAGAGGCAGGGGGTGGTACAATGAGCAGTTCTTC.

At least ten counts were recorded for this clonotype. The chain combines TRBV20-1 with TRBJ2-5; D remains unclear. The CDR3 length is 14 residues. V lost 5 bases and J 2 bases, leaving 15 bases between the germline ends. Germline V gene lookup returns CDR1 DFQATT and CDR2 SNEGSKA (reference sequence). CDR3 region: CSAVIVTIQETQYF. In DNA form, the CDR3 reads TGCAGTGCTGTCATAGTCACGATTCAAGAGACCCAGTACTTC.

This clonotype came up many times. The rearrangement links TRBV9 to TRBJ2-2, with 8 bases lining up with TRBD1. Per germline, CDR1 SGDLS and CDR2 YYNGEE. With V trimmed by 0 bases and J by 6 bases, 1 base remained unmatched. The CDR3 is made up of 14 amino acids. The CDR3 protein is CASSVETGAGELFF. The CDR3, as DNA: TGTGCCAGCAGCGTAGAGACAGGGGCCGGGGAGCTGTTTTTT.

This clonotype was seen many times. The chain combines TRBV10-2 with TRBJ1-2; 9 bases fit TRBD1. The germline V gene encodes CDR1 WSHSY and CDR2 SAAADI. V lost 6 bases, J lost 5 bases, and 13 bases stayed unmatched. The CDR3 runs 16 residues. The CDR3 protein is CASRPSGQGREYGYTF. The CDR3 DNA follows: TGCGCCAGCAGGCCTTCGGGACAGGGAAGGGAATATGGCTACACCTTC.

This clonotype was recorded at least ten times. The chain carries TRBV5-6 and TRBJ2-3; D might be TRBD2 (6 bases). In germline, CDR1 is SGHDT, CDR2 YYEEEE. This CDR3 has 16 residues. V was cut by 0 bases and J by 0 bases, with 11 bases left in between. DNA of the CDR3: TGTGCCAGCAGCTTGGTGACTAGGCCTAGCACAGATACGCAGTATTTT. Translated: CASSLVTRPSTDTQYF. The full variable domain, its missing parts supplied by reference TRBV5-6 and TRBJ2-3, is DAGVTQSPTHLIKTRGQQVTLRCSPKSGHDTVSWYQQALGQGPQFIFQYYEEEERQRGNFPDRFSGHQFPNYSSELNVNALLLGDSALYLCASSLVTRPSTDTQYFGPGTRLTVL.

In its sample, this clonotype was seen many times. The chain couples TRBV6-1 to TRBJ2-1; the D gene could be TRBD1 or TRBD2 (5 bases each). The CDR3 contains 13 residues. Between the trimmed V and J ends, which lost 7 bases and 6 bases, there was a span of 13 bases. From germline, CDR1 is MNHNS and CDR2 SASEGT. CDR3 bases: TGTGCCAGCACCGAGGGGAACCTCAATGAGCAGTTCTTC. Its translation: CASTEGNLNEQFF.

This clonotype was seen ten or more times. The V gene is TRBV10-3, the J gene TRBJ1-4; TRBD1 aligns across 11 bases. The CDR3 covers 14 residues. J lost 1 base, V lost 11 bases, and 3 bases had no gene match. The germline CDR1 and CDR2 sequences are ENHRY and SYGVKD. The CDR3 nucleotides are TGTGCCGCCGGGACAGGGGGAACTAATGAAAAACTGTTTTTT. Its protein is CAAGTGGTNEKLFF.

V and J are TRBV11-2 and TRBJ2-1; 10 bases are shared with TRBD2. CDR1 and CDR2 from the germline V gene are SGHAT and FQNNGV. CDR3 size: 14 residues. V lost 3 bases, J lost 6 bases, and 2 bases stayed unmatched. The DNA for the CDR3 is TGTGCCAGCAGCTTGGGGACTAGCGTCAATGAGCAGTTCTTC. It specifies CASSLGTSVNEQFF.

The chain recombines TRBV4-2 with TRBJ2-1, with D uncertain. The germline V and J ends were trimmed by 4 bases and 10 bases, with 17 bases remaining between them. The CDR3 sequence is 14 residues long. Germline V lookup: CDR1 LGHNA, CDR2 YNFKEQ. This CDR3 reads CASSPGLVGREQFF. The CDR3 DNA reads TGTGCCAGCAGCCCCGGGCTCGTCGGACGGGAGCAGTTCTTC.

This clonotype appeared many times. CDR3 DNA sequence: TGCAGTGCTAGAGACCCCTCCGGGACTAGTTTCTACGAGCAGTACTTC. It specifies CSARDPSGTSFYEQYF. The chain combines TRBV20-1 with TRBJ2-7; 8 bases align to TRBD2. V shed 0 bases, J shed 3 bases, and the junction held 10 bases outside the gene matches. The CDR3 spans 16 residues. The V gene's germline CDR1 is DFQATT and CDR2 SNEGSKA (reference sequence).

Concerning this clonotype: A clone one base away is much larger, so this may be a read error. The rearrangement joins TRBV12-3 or TRBV12-4 to TRBJ2-7; weak D call: TRBD1 (6 bases). The CDR3 sequence is 13 residues long. Trimming removed 5 bases at V and 9 bases at J, with 17 bases between. The CDR3 loop is CASSPQGPNGQYF. The CDR3 DNA reads TGTGCCAGCAGTCCCCAGGGGCCCAACGGGCAGTACTTC.

This clonotype was counted at least ten times. This chain joins TRBV7-9 and TRBJ2-7, with a possible D match to TRBD1 (5 bases). Germline lookup yields CDR1 SEHNR and CDR2 FQNEAQ (reference sequence). The CDR3 runs 14 residues. The V and J ends lost 5 bases and 7 bases respectively, with 18 bases between them. The CDR3 DNA reads TGTGCCAGCAGCCCGCAAGGTTCTGGGGCAGAGCAGTACTTC. Its translation is CASSPQGSGAEQYF.

The chain couples TRBV6-1 to TRBJ2-1; 12 bases match TRBD2. The CDR3 consists of 15 residues. The germline V gene encodes CDR1 MNHNS and CDR2 SASEGT. V lost 5 bases, J lost 8 bases, and 7 bases stayed unmatched. DNA for the CDR3: TGTGCCAGCAGTCGACTAGCGGGAGCGGGGCATGAGCAGTTCTTC. It specifies CASSRLAGAGHEQFF.

The rearrangement joins TRBV18 to TRBJ2-7; D is uncertain. Trimming shortened V by 3 bases and J by 2 bases, and 11 bases separated the two germline ends. The germline V gene has CDR1 KGHSH and CDR2 LQKENI. The CDR3 has 14 amino acids. The CDR3 here is CASSPSAFPYEQYF. As DNA, the CDR3 is TGTGCCAGCTCACCCTCCGCGTTTCCCTACGAGCAGTACTTC.